The 30 T cell receptor beta chains given below trace back to one sample, sequenced in a study of radiotherapy plus CTLA-4 blockade in lung cancer. Assay used: immunoSEQ multiplex PCR; TCRdb lists only in-frame clones, some missing. The sample lists about 60,000 clones, roughly four fifths occurring once. Sample: peripheral blood, taken from a patient treated with radiotherapy plus ipilimumab. All receptors derive from a human donor with non-small cell lung cancer who had a partial response to radiotherapy plus ipilimumab.

In this sample, this clone turned up once. This sequence joins TRBV6-1 and TRBJ1-1; 7 bases are a match to TRBD1. In germline, CDR1 is MNHNS, CDR2 SASEGT. The CDR3 extends over 16 amino acids. V gave up 4 bases and J gave up 1 base; unmatched junction bases: 9. CDR3 amino acids: CASSGRPGQKNTEAFF. CDR3 sequence (DNA): TGTGCCAGCAGTGGACGACCGGGACAGAAGAACACTGAAGCTTTCTTT.

V is TRBV27 and J is TRBJ2-7, with 7 bases aligning to TRBD2. The CDR3 extends over 15 amino acids. Trimming took 4 bases from V and 7 from J; bases not matched to a gene: 13. Per germline, CDR1 MNHEY and CDR2 SMNVEV (reference sequence). CDR3 nucleotides: TGTGCCAGCAGTTGGGCTAGCGGCCTGAAAGGTGAGCAGTACTTC. Amino acid sequence: CASSWASGLKGEQYF.

The chain recombines TRBV6-5 with TRBJ1-1; tentative D call: TRBD1 (5 bases). The CDR3 consists of 14 residues. Per the germline V gene, CDR1 is MNHEY and CDR2 is SVGAGI. Trimming took off 0 bases at V and 0 bases at J, with 5 bases between the two ends. As DNA, the CDR3 is TGTGCCAGCAGTTACTCCAGGGTGAACACTGAAGCTTTCTTT. This codes for CASSYSRVNTEAFF.

The chain couples TRBV5-5 to TRBJ2-5; D may be TRBD1 (6 bases). The CDR3 sequence is 14 residues long. With 0 bases removed from V and 1 base from J, the gap between germline ends came to 7 bases. Germline CDR1 and CDR2: SGHKS and YYEKEE (reference sequence). The CDR3 protein is CASSLGQAQETQYF. The CDR3 coding sequence is TGTGCCAGCAGCTTGGGACAGGCCCAAGAGACCCAGTACTTC.

This chain links TRBV7-3 with TRBJ1-1; D remains unclear. Trimming pared 4 bases from V and 5 bases from J, leaving 11 bases between. Germline loops: CDR1 SGHTA, CDR2 FQGTGA. The CDR3 is 13 amino acids. Written as DNA, the CDR3 is TGTGCCAGCAGCTCCGCGGGGTCAACTGAAGCTTTCTTT. Residues: CASSSAGSTEAFF.

The rearrangement links TRBV11-1 to TRBJ2-2, with 10 positions matching TRBD2. CDR3 length: 16 residues. Germline V gene data show CDR1 as SGHAT and CDR2 as FQDESV (reference sequence). With V trimmed by 4 bases and J by 3 bases, 5 bases remained unmatched. In DNA, the CDR3 is TGTGCCAGCAGCTCCCTAGCGGGAGATGACACCGGGGAGCTGTTTTTT. It is translated as CASSSLAGDDTGELFF.

This clone has a single count. CDR3 sequence: CASSLSIGTRNKQYF. The CDR3 nucleotides read TGTGCCAGCAGCTTATCGATTGGGACTCGCAATAAGCAGTACTTC. The J gene is TRBJ2-7, the V gene TRBV7-9; TRBD2 might be the D (6 bases). The CDR3 covers 15 residues. V was clipped by 2 bases and J by 8 bases, with 19 bases between them. Germline V gives CDR1 SEHNR, CDR2 FQNEAQ (reference sequence).

The sample holds a few counts of this clone. An end of the junction differs from the germline gene, which may be a read error. This chain links TRBV30 with TRBJ1-1; no clear D. The CDR3 has 13 amino acids. The germline V gene has CDR1 GTSNPN and CDR2 SVGIG (reference sequence). The CDR3, as DNA: TGTGCCTGGAGTGTTTCGAGGGCAGGTCCTACCACCTTT. Residues: CAWSVSRAGPTTF.

This chain links TRBV28 with TRBJ2-7, with 9 positions matching TRBD2. The V segment lost 3 bases and the J segment 2 bases; nucleotides outside the gene matches: 5. There are 15 residues in the CDR3. The germline V gene has CDR1 MDHEN and CDR2 SYDVKM. CDR3 coding DNA: TGTGCCAGCAGTTTTTGGGCTAGCGGGACCTACGAGCAGTACTTC. Its translation is CASSFWASGTYEQYF.

The V and J genes are TRBV28 and TRBJ1-5; 9 bases match TRBD1. CDR1 and CDR2 (germline): MDHEN, SYDVKM. Unmatched junction bases numbered 8, after V lost 7 bases and J lost 4 bases. CDR3 size: 15 residues. The CDR3 sequence: CASTPGTGKNQPQHF. The CDR3, as DNA: TGTGCCAGCACCCCGGGGACAGGGAAGAATCAGCCCCAGCATTTT.

The rearrangement joins TRBV18 to TRBJ2-5; 7 nucleotides agree with TRBD1. The J segment lost 1 base and the V segment lost 3 bases, leaving 2 bases of the junction unmatched. From germline, CDR1 is KGHSH and CDR2 LQKENI. The CDR3 extends over 14 amino acids. CDR3 in amino acids: CASSPGQLQETQYF. CDR3 in DNA: TGTGCCAGCTCACCGGGACAGCTCCAAGAGACCCAGTACTTC.

The rearrangement links TRBV5-8 to TRBJ1-5, with D possibly TRBD1 on 5 matching bases. Germline V gene lookup returns CDR1 SGHTS and CDR2 YDEGEE. The CDR3 runs 16 residues. V lost 3 bases, J lost 1 base, and 14 bases lay in between. CDR3 sequence: CASSSWGDGSNQPQHF. In nucleotides, the CDR3 is TGTGCCAGCAGCTCCTGGGGCGACGGGAGCAATCAGCCCCAGCATTTT.

The chain recombines TRBV28 with TRBJ1-1; D uncertain. This CDR3 spans 13 amino acids. The V gene lost 1 base and the J gene lost 5 bases, with 8 bases spanning the gap. Germline V gene sequence: CDR1 MDHEN, CDR2 SYDVKM. DNA for the CDR3: TGTGCCAGCAGTTTATTGACGGGAACTGAAGCTTTCTTT. Translating it yields CASSLLTGTEAFF.

The chain employs TRBV28 and TRBJ2-7; tentative D call: TRBD2 (5 bases). The CDR3 loop spans 14 amino acids. CDR1 is MDHEN and CDR2 is SYDVKM in the germline V gene. V gave up 4 bases and J gave up 2 bases, with 12 bases separating them. The CDR3 loop is CASSSPTGTYEQYF. The CDR3 DNA follows: TGTGCCAGCAGTTCCCCGACGGGAACCTACGAGCAGTACTTC.

This chain joins TRBV7-8 and TRBJ2-7, with TRBD2 matching over 7 bases. The CDR3 runs 15 residues. In germline, CDR1 is SGHVS, CDR2 FQNEAQ. Trimming at V came to 5 bases and at J to 4 bases, leaving 11 bases not matched to a gene. The CDR3 nucleotides are TGTGCCAGCAGCCTTAATCCTAGCGGAGGTTACGAGCAGTACTTC. This sequence encodes CASSLNPSGGYEQYF.

J is TRBJ1-5 and V is TRBV19, with 8 bases lining up with TRBD1. V lost 6 bases to trimming and J lost 6 bases; unmatched junction nucleotides: 10. The CDR3 is made up of 15 amino acids. CDR1 and CDR2 from the germline V gene are LNHDA and SQIVND (reference sequence). The CDR3 DNA is TGTGCCAGTAGGCCCGTTGACAGGGGCGGTCAGCCCCAGCATTTT. Its translation: CASRPVDRGGQPQHF.

The DNA for the CDR3 is TGTGCCAGCAGTCACTATAGCACAGATACGCAGTATTTT. Amino acid sequence: CASSHYSTDTQYF. The rearrangement joins TRBV27 to TRBJ2-3; D is uncertain. In germline, CDR1 is MNHEY, CDR2 SMNVEV (reference sequence). The V gene lost 5 bases and the J gene lost 0 bases, with 6 bases spanning the gap. The CDR3 totals 13 residues.

The chain carries TRBV5-1 and TRBJ2-2, with 8 bases matching TRBD2. In germline, CDR1 is SGHRS, CDR2 YFSETQ. The J segment lost 7 bases and the V segment lost 4 bases, leaving 9 bases of the junction unmatched. CDR3 length equals 15 residues. The CDR3 is CASSPTRGGNGELFF. The CDR3 coding sequence is TGCGCCAGCAGCCCAACCCGGGGGGGTAACGGGGAGCTGTTTTTT.

V gene TRBV6-1 combines with J gene TRBJ2-3; TRBD1 matches 8 bases. The CDR3 sequence is 15 residues long. Germline V lookup: CDR1 MNHNS, CDR2 SASEGT. Trimming removed 1 base from V and 2 bases from J; junction bases left unmatched: 2. The CDR3 spells CASSEGTGNTDTQYF. In DNA, the CDR3 is TGTGCCAGCAGTGAAGGGACAGGGAACACAGATACGCAGTATTTT.

This clone was picked up one time. This chain links TRBV7-2 with TRBJ2-5; 7 nucleotides align to TRBD2. The CDR3 runs 14 residues. Germline CDR1 SGHTA, CDR2 FQGNSA. After removal of 4 bases from V and 4 bases from J, the junction contained 6 bases not matched to a gene. For the CDR3, the DNA is TGTGCCAGCAGCTCCAGGACTAGAGGAGAGACCCAGTACTTC. Translated, it gives CASSSRTRGETQYF.

The chain has TRBV29-1 and TRBJ1-5; tentative D call: TRBD1 (5 bases). This CDR3 is built from 13 residues. The germline V and J ends were trimmed by 4 bases and 0 bases, with 7 bases remaining between them. Germline loops: CDR1 SQVTM, CDR2 ANQGSEA. CDR3 residues: CSVVGDSNQPQHF. The CDR3 DNA reads TGCAGCGTTGTAGGGGATAGCAATCAGCCCCAGCATTTT.

V is TRBV5-4 and J is TRBJ2-1; weak D call: TRBD1 (6 bases). The germline CDR1 and CDR2 sequences are SGHNT and YYREEE (reference sequence). V gave up 4 bases and J gave up 6 bases, with 11 bases separating them. The CDR3 length is 13 residues. The CDR3 sequence: CASSADRANEQFF. The CDR3 DNA is TGTGCCAGCAGCGCGGACAGAGCCAATGAGCAGTTCTTC.

V and J are TRBV27 and TRBJ2-5, with TRBD2 matching over 8 bases. This CDR3 spans 17 amino acids. Germline lookup yields CDR1 MNHEY and CDR2 SMNVEV (reference sequence). Trimming cost V 2 bases and J 5 bases; bases outside gene matches: 13. CDR3 sequence: CASSLGGSGLGGETQYF. CDR3 DNA sequence: TGTGCCAGCAGTTTAGGGGGTTCGGGACTAGGTGGGGAGACCCAGTACTTC.

As regards this clone: Other DNA sequences from this sample encode an identical CDR3 as well. The chain couples TRBV9 to TRBJ2-1, with TRBD2 identical over 8 bases. J gave up 4 bases and V 0 bases, and 6 bases lay outside the gene matches. CDR1 SGDLS and CDR2 YYNGEE come from the germline V gene. The CDR3 sequence is 16 residues long. Written as DNA, the CDR3 is TGTGCCAGCAGCGTAGGCGGGAGCGGGAGTTACAATGAGCAGTTCTTC. Its translation is CASSVGGSGSYNEQFF.

V and J are TRBV5-1 and TRBJ1-1; maybe TRBD1 (5 bases). Trimming took 0 bases from V and 3 from J, leaving 9 bases between them. The CDR3 spans 14 residues. Per germline, CDR1 SGHRS and CDR2 YFSETQ. The CDR3 sequence is CASSLVGGDTEAFF. The CDR3 nucleotides are TGCGCCAGCAGCTTGGTAGGAGGGGACACTGAAGCTTTCTTT.

This clone was seen only a few times. V usage is TRBV28 and J usage is TRBJ1-1, with D possibly matching TRBD1 (5 bases). Germline lookup yields CDR1 MDHEN and CDR2 SYDVKM. The CDR3 runs to 13 residues. V lost 3 bases, J lost 1 base, and 6 bases lay in between. The DNA for the CDR3 is TGTGCCAGCAGTTTTCAGGGGAACACTGAAGCTTTCTTT. It is translated as CASSFQGNTEAFF.

V usage is TRBV5-5 and J usage is TRBJ2-5; 9 nucleotides match TRBD2. The CDR3 is 14 residues long. Germline V gene sequence: CDR1 SGHKS, CDR2 YYEKEE (reference sequence). Unmatched junction bases numbered 6, after V lost 4 bases and J lost 5 bases. In DNA, the CDR3 is TGTGCCAGCAGCCCCTCCACTAGCGGGGAGACCCAGTACTTC. It codes for CASSPSTSGETQYF.

V and J are TRBV7-2 and TRBJ2-2, with TRBD2 matching 9 bases. CDR1 SGHTA and CDR2 FQGNSA come from the germline V gene. The CDR3 runs 16 residues. J gave up 7 bases and V 1 base, and 7 bases lay outside the gene matches. The CDR3 nucleotides read TGTGCCAGCAGCTTAGAGGCGGGGGGGACTGACGGGGAGCTGTTTTTT. This gives the protein CASSLEAGGTDGELFF.

The chain combines TRBV29-1 with TRBJ2-3; D may be TRBD1 (5 bases). Trimming took off 3 bases at V and 3 bases at J, with 13 bases between the two ends. The CDR3 covers 14 residues. Germline CDR1 SQVTM, CDR2 ANQGSEA. CDR3 in DNA: TGCAGCGTTGATCAGGGCATCGCGACAGATACGCAGTATTTT. This codes for CSVDQGIATDTQYF.

J is TRBJ2-3 and V is TRBV2; D possibly corresponds to TRBD1 (6 bases). V shed 7 bases and J shed 7 bases, with 15 bases lying between them. Germline CDR1 and CDR2: SNHLY and FYNNEI. CDR3 length equals 13 residues. The CDR3 here is CASTPGTPNTQYF. Here the CDR3 DNA reads TGTGCCAGCACGCCCGGGACACCTAATACGCAGTATTTT.